This TCR beta chain was retrieved from a study of lymphopenia after photon versus proton radiotherapy (dated by TCRdb to the late 2010s). General notes on the study: Photon and proton radiation therapy were compared by the study for their immunological effects in patients with gastrointestinal tumors who developed high-grade lymphopenia. The goal of the study was to characterize the differences between the two radiation modalities in how they affect the immune system. The cohort included some 20 patients with gastrointestinal tumors who developed lymphopenia after receiving either photon or proton therapy. What the research found in general, with its limitations: After the lymphocyte count nadir, oligoclonal expansion, especially of CD8+ Temra cells, was observed in photon-treated repertoires, and the drop in diversity was driven by this expansion. Across the cohort, among patients who died, a greater drop in TCR diversity after the nadir was inversely correlated with overall survival time. The authors looked at the survival association only in patients who died, and they framed better survival with proton therapy as a possibility rather than a demonstrated result. During treatment, patients who received proton therapy stayed relatively stable, whereas patients who received photon therapy lost naive T cells and TCR diversity and gained effector/memory populations.

Taken from cysteine to phenylalanine, the CDR3 has 17 residues. Only the CDR3 DNA is retained, 51 bases long and in frame from the first base. The CDR1 and CDR2 encoded by the germline V gene are KGHSH and LQKENI. Unmatched junction bases come to 10, with V trimmed by 6 bases and J by 0 bases. Comment on this clone: Its target antigen remains unknown. It has no much larger one-base neighbor in the sample; base qualities were not kept.

Receptor amplification or capture employed the immunoSEQ multiplex PCR assay. Alongside multiparametric flow cytometry, deep sequencing of rearranged TCR beta loci was used to profile the T cell repertoires. The clones in this table, taken by TCRdb from immuneACCESS, are in-frame only. Not every clone is retained; where verified, under half of the shortfall comes from an unresolved V gene, and the cause of the rest is unknown. The sample yields about 35,000 clones; 90% to 95% were counted once. The ten largest clonotypes hold approximately 16% of the sample. The TCR sequence derives from a man aged 55 to 70 with cholangiocarcinoma. The rearrangement combines TRBV18 with TRBJ1-1; 10 junctional bases match TRBD1. The sequenced sample was peripheral blood, obtained from a patient treated with photon-based radiotherapy. The DNA reads as follows: TGTGCCAGCTCTCCAGTACGAGACAGGGGGCTGAACACTGAAGCTTTCTTT. Translated, this gives CASSPVRDRGLNTEAFF.